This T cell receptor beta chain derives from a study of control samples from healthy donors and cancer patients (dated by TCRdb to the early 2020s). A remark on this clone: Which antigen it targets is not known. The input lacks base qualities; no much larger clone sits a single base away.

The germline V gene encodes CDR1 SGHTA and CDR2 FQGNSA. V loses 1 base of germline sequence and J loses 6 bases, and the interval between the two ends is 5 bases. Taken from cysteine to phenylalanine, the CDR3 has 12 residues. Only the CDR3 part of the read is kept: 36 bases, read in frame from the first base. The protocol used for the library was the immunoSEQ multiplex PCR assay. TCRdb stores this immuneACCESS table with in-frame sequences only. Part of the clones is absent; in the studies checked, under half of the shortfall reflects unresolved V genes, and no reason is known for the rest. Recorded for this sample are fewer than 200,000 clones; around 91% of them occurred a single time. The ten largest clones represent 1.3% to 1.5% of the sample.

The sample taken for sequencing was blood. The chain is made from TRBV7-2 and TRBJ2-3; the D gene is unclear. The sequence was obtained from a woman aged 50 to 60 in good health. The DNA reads TGTGCCAGCAGCTTAGTCGGGGATACGCAGTATTTT. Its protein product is CASSLVGDTQYF.